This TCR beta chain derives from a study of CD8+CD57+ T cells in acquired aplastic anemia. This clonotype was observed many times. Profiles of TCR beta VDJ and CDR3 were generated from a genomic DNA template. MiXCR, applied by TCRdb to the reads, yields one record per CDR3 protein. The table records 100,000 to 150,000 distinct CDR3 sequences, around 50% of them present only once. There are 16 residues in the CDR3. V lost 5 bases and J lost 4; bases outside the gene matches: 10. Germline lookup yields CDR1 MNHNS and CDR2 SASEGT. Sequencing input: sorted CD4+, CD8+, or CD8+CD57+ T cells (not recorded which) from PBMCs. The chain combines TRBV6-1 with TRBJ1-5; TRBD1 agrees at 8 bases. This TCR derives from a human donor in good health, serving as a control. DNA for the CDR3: TGTGCCAGCAGTCCCAAGACAGGGGCTAGGAATCAGCCCCAGCATTTT. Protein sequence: CASSPKTGARNQPQHF.